This paragraph covers one T cell receptor beta chain sequence. Original analysis: Reference gene primer amplification yielded estimated nucleated cell counts. Clones were read by immunoSEQ multiplex PCR, and TCRdb kept only the in-frame ones, dropping some. The V and J calls and clone size come from that table; D and trimming were worked out from the DNA. The sample lists over 200,000 clones; about 90% were seen once. This record belongs to a study of blood T cell repertoires in COVID-19. About the study: The United States, Italy and Spain supplied acute and convalescent COVID-19 samples. T cells, B-cell-depleted T cells, or PBMCs provided the cDNA or gDNA that served as material.

V was shortened by 1 base and J by 4 bases, with 18 bases between the two germline ends. Germline V CDR1 and CDR2: MNHNS, SASEGT. This CDR3 has 17 residues. This receptor was taken from a woman aged 30 to 39 who had recovered from COVID-19. Sequences were obtained from peripheral blood. The chain couples TRBV6-1 to TRBJ2-3, with a possible D match to TRBD1 (5 bases). The CDR3 nucleotides read TGTGCCAGCAGTGAAGATGTGGTGTCAGGGTGGGCAGATACGCAGTATTTT. It specifies CASSEDVVSGWADTQYF.